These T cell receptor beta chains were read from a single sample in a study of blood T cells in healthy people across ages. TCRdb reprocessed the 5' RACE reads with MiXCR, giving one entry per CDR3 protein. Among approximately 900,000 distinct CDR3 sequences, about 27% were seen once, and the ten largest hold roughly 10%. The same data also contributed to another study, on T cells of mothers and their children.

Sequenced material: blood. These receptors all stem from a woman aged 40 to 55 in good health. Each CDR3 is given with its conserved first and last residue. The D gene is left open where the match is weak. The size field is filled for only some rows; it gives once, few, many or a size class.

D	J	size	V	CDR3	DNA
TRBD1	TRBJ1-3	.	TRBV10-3	CAISEPRTGTSGNTIYF	TGTGCCATCAGTGAGCCTAGGACAGGGACCTCTGGAAACACCATATATTTT
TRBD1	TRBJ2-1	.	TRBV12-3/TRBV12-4	CASTGQGAAYEQFF	TGTGCCAGCACCGGACAGGGGGCAGCCTACGAGCAGTTCTTC
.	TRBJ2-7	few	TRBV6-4	CASSDGNLRRLKEQYF	TGTGCCAGCAGTGACGGGAACCTTCGCCGCCTTAAAGAGCAGTACTTC
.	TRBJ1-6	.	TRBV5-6	CASSASGVSVYNSPLHF	TGTGCCAGCAGCGCGTCAGGTGTTAGCGTCTATAATTCACCCCTCCACTTT
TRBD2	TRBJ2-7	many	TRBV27	CASSLLAGTSYEQYF	TGTGCCAGCAGTTTATTAGCGGGGACGTCCTACGAGCAGTACTTC
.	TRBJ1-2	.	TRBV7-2	CASSLVRDGCTF	TGTGCCAGCAGCTTAGTAAGGGATGGCTGCACCTTC
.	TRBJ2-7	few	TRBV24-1	CATSGRASYEQYF	TGTGCCACCAGTGGCCGGGCTTCCTACGAGCAGTACTTC
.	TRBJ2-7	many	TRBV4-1	CASSHLSGSRNSPYEQYF	TGCGCCAGCAGCCACCTGAGCGGCAGTCGGAACTCCCCCTACGAGCAGTACTTC
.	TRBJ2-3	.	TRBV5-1	CASSLDGGPDTQYF	TGCGCCAGCAGCTTGGATGGGGGCCCAGATACGCAGTATTTT
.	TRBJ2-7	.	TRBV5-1	CASSPAVGCEQYF	TGCGCCAGCAGCCCCGCGGTCGGCTGCGAGCAGTACTTC
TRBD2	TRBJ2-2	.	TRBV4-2	CASSQSGGRSENTGELFF	TGTGCCAGCAGCCAAAGCGGGGGGAGATCCGAGAACACCGGGGAGCTGTTTTTT
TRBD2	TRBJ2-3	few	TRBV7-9	CASSPLAGGIDTQYF	TGTGCCAGCAGCCCACTAGCGGGGGGAATAGATACGCAGTATTTT
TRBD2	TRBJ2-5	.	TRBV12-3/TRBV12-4	CASRGRRTHGETRYF	TGTGCCAGTCGCGGGAGGCGAACCCACGGGGAGACCCGGTACTTC
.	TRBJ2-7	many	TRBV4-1	CASSPDREGYYEQYF	TGCGCCAGCAGCCCCGATCGCGAGGGGTATTACGAGCAGTACTTC
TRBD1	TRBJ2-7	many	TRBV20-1	CSATSDRVPYEQYF	TGCAGTGCCACCAGCGACAGGGTCCCCTACGAGCAGTACTTC
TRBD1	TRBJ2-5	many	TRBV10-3	CAISETPGQQETQYF	TGTGCCATCAGTGAGACTCCGGGACAGCAAGAGACCCAGTACTTC
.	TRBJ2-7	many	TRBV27	CASRPRTGLYEQYF	TGTGCCAGCAGGCCCCGGACAGGACTATACGAGCAGTACTTC
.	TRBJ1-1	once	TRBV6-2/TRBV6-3	CASSSGPNLMNTEAFF	TGTGCCAGCAGCTCCGGGCCAAATTTAATGAACACTGAAGCTTTCTTT
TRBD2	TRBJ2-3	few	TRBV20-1	CSAPDTSGATDTQYF	TGCAGTGCCCCGGACACTAGCGGGGCCACAGATACGCAGTATTTT
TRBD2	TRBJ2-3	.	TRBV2	CASSPLAGGADTQYF	TGTGCCAGCAGCCCACTAGCGGGGGGCGCAGATACGCAGTATTTT
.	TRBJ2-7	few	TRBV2	CASSPLLADYYEQYF	TGTGCCAGCAGTCCCCTGCTGGCAGATTACTACGAGCAGTACTTC
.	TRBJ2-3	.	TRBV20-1	CSASSRRYTDTQYF	TGCAGTGCTAGTTCCCGCAGGTACACAGATACGCAGTATTTT
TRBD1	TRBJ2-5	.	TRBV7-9	CTSSFGQGKTQYF	TGTACCAGCAGCTTCGGACAGGGGAAGACCCAGTACTTC
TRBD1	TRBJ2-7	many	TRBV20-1	CSARGQNYEQYF	TGCAGTGCTAGGGGACAGAACTACGAGCAGTACTTC
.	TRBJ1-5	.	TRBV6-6	CASSYKSGGDSNRPQHF	TGTGCCAGCAGTTACAAGTCGGGTGGAGATAGCAATCGGCCCCAGCATTTT
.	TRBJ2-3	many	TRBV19	CASSSTRLGTQYF	TGTGCCAGTAGTTCCACCCGACTGGGTACGCAGTATTTT
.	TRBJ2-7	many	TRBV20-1	CSASWGYEQYF	TGCAGTGCTAGTTGGGGCTACGAGCAGTACTTC
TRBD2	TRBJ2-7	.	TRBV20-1	CSAGPVAGGPLRSYEQYF	TGCAGTGCCGGGCCGGTAGCGGGAGGGCCCTTAAGATCCTACGAGCAGTACTTC
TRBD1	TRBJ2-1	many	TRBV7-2	CASSLGQGHYNEQFF	TGTGCCAGCAGCCTCGGACAGGGGCACTACAATGAGCAGTTCTTC
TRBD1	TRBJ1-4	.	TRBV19	CASSRRGQGGENEKLFF	TGTGCCAGTAGTCGCCGCGGACAGGGGGGTGAGAATGAAAAACTGTTTTTT
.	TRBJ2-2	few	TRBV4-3	CASSHLAFLNTGELFF	TGCGCCAGCAGCCACCTAGCGTTCTTGAACACCGGGGAGCTGTTTTTT
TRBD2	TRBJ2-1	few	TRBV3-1	CASSQDAGGGRNEQFF	TGTGCCAGCAGCCAAGATGCCGGGGGGGGCCGGAATGAGCAGTTCTTC
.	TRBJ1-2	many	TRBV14	CASSPPGVYGYTF	TGTGCCAGCAGTCCCCCCGGAGTCTATGGCTACACCTTC
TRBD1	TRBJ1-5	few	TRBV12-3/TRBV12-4	CASSPGLTGQGNYLSNQPQHF	TGTGCCAGCAGTCCCGGACTAACGGGACAGGGGAACTACCTAAGCAATCAGCCCCAGCATTTT
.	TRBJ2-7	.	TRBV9	CASSSTDSGSNEQYF	TGTGCCAGCAGCAGTACAGATAGCGGATCGAACGAGCAGTACTTC
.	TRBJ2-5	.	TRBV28	CASSFRVYRGPVGTQYF	TGTGCCAGCAGTTTTCGAGTTTATCGGGGGCCTGTAGGGACCCAGTACTTC
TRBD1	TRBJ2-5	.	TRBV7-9	CASSSQDRVLQETQYF	TGTGCCAGCAGCTCCCAGGACAGGGTTCTTCAAGAGACCCAGTACTTC
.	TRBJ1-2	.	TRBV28	CASSPDIGYTF	TGTGCCAGCAGCCCAGATATTGGCTACACCTTC
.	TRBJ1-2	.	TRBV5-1	CASSLGAGLFYGYTF	TGCGCCAGCAGCTTGGGTGCAGGTCTCTTCTATGGCTACACCTTC
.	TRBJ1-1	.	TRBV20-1	CSASDGGGEDTEAFF	TGCAGTGCTAGTGATGGGGGCGGTGAGGACACTGAAGCTTTCTTT
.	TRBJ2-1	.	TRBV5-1	CASSHDRTTGNEQFF	TGCGCCAGCAGCCATGACAGGACGACGGGGAATGAGCAGTTCTTC
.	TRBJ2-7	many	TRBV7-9	CASSSTSSSYEQYF	TGTGCCAGCAGCTCGACGAGCAGCTCCTACGAGCAGTACTTC
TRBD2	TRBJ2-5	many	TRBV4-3	CASSQTTGGQETQYF	TGCGCCAGCAGCCAAACCACGGGGGGTCAAGAGACCCAGTACTTC
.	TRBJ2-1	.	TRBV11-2	CASSFWGGAGYNEQFF	TGTGCCAGCAGCTTCTGGGGGGGCGCAGGCTACAATGAGCAGTTCTTC
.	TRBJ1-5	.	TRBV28	CASSPNSPGLAQHF	TGTGCCAGCAGTCCTAACAGCCCTGGGTTGGCCCAGCATTTT
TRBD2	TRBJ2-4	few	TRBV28	CASRLAYVQYF	TGTGCCAGCCGACTAGCATATGTTCAGTACTTC
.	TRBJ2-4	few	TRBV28	CASSSKPSPSKNIQYF	TGTGCCAGCAGCAGTAAACCTAGCCCATCCAAAAACATTCAGTACTTC
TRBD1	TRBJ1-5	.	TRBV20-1	CSALQGSSNQLQHF	TGCAGTGCTCTACAGGGGTCTAGCAATCAGCTCCAGCATTTT
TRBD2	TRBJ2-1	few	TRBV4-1	CASSQGRGGRYNEQFF	TGCGCCAGCAGCCAAGGGCGGGGGGGCCGCTACAATGAGCAGTTCTTC
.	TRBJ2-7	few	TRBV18	CASSPVFGSTTYEQYF	TGTGCCAGCTCACCAGTATTCGGGTCCACAACCTACGAGCAGTACTTC
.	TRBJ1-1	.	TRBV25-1	CASSEYRGFGTEAFF	TGTGCCAGCAGTGAATATCGAGGGTTTGGAACTGAAGCTTTCTTT
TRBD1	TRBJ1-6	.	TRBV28	CASSPRQGYSSYNSPLHF	TGTGCCAGCAGTCCCCGACAGGGTTACAGCTCCTATAATTCACCCCTCCACTTT
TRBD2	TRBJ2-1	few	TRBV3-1	CASSQDEGLAGQFF	TGTGCCAGCAGCCAAGATGAAGGACTAGCCGGGCAGTTCTTC
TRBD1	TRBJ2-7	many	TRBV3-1	CASSHWSGTVSYEQYF	TGTGCCAGCAGCCACTGGTCCGGGACAGTCAGTTACGAGCAGTACTTC
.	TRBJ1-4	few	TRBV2	CASRPDRTTNEKLFF	TGTGCCAGCAGACCTGACCGAACAACTAATGAAAAACTGTTTTTT
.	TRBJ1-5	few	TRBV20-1	CSVPRGYNQPQHF	TGCAGTGTCCCGAGGGGGTACAATCAGCCCCAGCATTTT
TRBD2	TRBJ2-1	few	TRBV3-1	CASSQDSAGDLSEQFF	TGTGCCAGCAGCCAAGATAGCGCGGGGGACCTCAGTGAGCAGTTCTTC